This T cell receptor (beta chain) was recovered during a study of blood T cells in healthy people across ages. Findings of the study overall: Naive and antigen-experienced cells could not be conclusively compared, given unsorted PBMCs. Long-lived donors exceeded aged donors in naive CD4+ cells and diversity.

Primed by a sample-barcoded 5' primer and a J-beta primer mix, a second PCR proceeded for about 6 to 11 cycles. CDR3-containing paired-end reads numbering at least 2.5 million came from each sample. TCRdb passed the 5' RACE reads through MiXCR, listing each CDR3 protein once. The table lists about 670,000 distinct CDR3 sequences, around two fifths of them singletons, with about 30% in the top ten. The CDR3 covers 17 residues. Trimming removed 7 bases at V and 6 bases at J, with 28 bases between. The germline V gene encodes CDR1 MDHEN and CDR2 SYDVKM. For this clonotype: Its specificity is not known.

The sequence was collected from a man older than 75 in good health. V is TRBV28 and J is TRBJ2-7; D may be TRBD2 (5 bases). Material: blood. CDR3 in amino acids: CASTSTLDNSPIREQYF. CDR3 DNA sequence: TGTGCCAGCACCTCCACACTAGATAATTCCCCTATACGCGAGCAGTACTTC. The full variable domain, completed using reference TRBV28 and TRBJ2-7, is DVKVTQSSRYLVKRTGEKVFLECVQDMDHENMFWYRQDPGLGLRLIYFSYDVKMKEKGDIPEGYSVSREKKERFSLILESASTNQTSMYLCASTSTLDNSPIREQYFGPGTRLTVT.